The rows below give T cell receptor beta chains drawn from one sample of a study of cytomegalovirus exposure and HLA in healthy donors. Only in-frame clones appear in the TCRdb table, and some are missing; sequencing was by immunoSEQ multiplex PCR. The sample lists approximately 100,000 clones, about two thirds occurring once. Sequenced input: PBMCs. The source is a human donor in good health. Both conserved end residues are part of each CDR3. A D gene is named only where the DNA matches it firmly. Clone size is shown for a subset of rows, as once, few, many or a class of expanded clone.

v_gene: TRBV6-6; abundance: -; j_gene: TRBJ1-5; d_gene: TRBD1; CDR3nt: TGTGCCAGCAGTTACGTTGGACAGGGCCCTCAGCCCCAGCATTTT; CDR3aa: CASSYVGQGPQPQHF
v_gene: TRBV6-1; abundance: few; j_gene: TRBJ2-3; d_gene: -; CDR3nt: TGTGCCAGCAGTGCCTTAATCGCCATTGAGACAGATACGCAGTATTTT; CDR3aa: CASSALIAIETDTQYF
v_gene: TRBV6-5; abundance: -; j_gene: TRBJ2-1; d_gene: -; CDR3nt: TGTGCCAGCAGTTACCTCATGGGCTCCAGGGATGAGCAGTTCTTC; CDR3aa: CASSYLMGSRDEQFF
v_gene: TRBV10-3; abundance: -; j_gene: TRBJ2-1; d_gene: -; CDR3nt: TGTGCCATCAGTGAGTCGTGGGCGAATGAGCAGTTCTTC; CDR3aa: CAISESWANEQFF
v_gene: TRBV9; abundance: -; j_gene: TRBJ2-2; d_gene: TRBD1; CDR3nt: TGTGCCAGCAGCGCCACAGTACAGGGGATTGGCGGGGAGCTGTTTTTT; CDR3aa: CASSATVQGIGGELFF
v_gene: TRBV7-9; abundance: -; j_gene: TRBJ1-4; d_gene: TRBD1; CDR3nt: TGTGCCAGCAGCTCCGGACAGGGAAATAATGAAAAACTGTTTTTT; CDR3aa: CASSSGQGNNEKLFF
v_gene: TRBV28; abundance: once; j_gene: TRBJ1-5; d_gene: TRBD1; CDR3nt: TGTGCCAGCAGGGTAACAGGGGGCCACCAGCCCCAGCATTTT; CDR3aa: CASRVTGGHQPQHF
v_gene: TRBV18; abundance: -; j_gene: TRBJ2-5; d_gene: TRBD2; CDR3nt: TGTGCCAGCTCACCACCCGGGACTAGCGGGGGGGCCCCCTCCCGGGAGACCCAGTACTTC; CDR3aa: CASSPPGTSGGAPSRETQYF
v_gene: TRBV4-1; abundance: few; j_gene: TRBJ2-1; d_gene: TRBD1; CDR3nt: TGCGCCAGCAGCCTGGACAGGGGGGCCTACAATGAGCAGTTCTTC; CDR3aa: CASSLDRGAYNEQFF
v_gene: TRBV19; abundance: -; j_gene: TRBJ1-6; d_gene: -; CDR3nt: TGTGCCAGTAGTATAGCTGTCAGTTCACCCCTCCACTTT; CDR3aa: CASSIAVSSPLHF
v_gene: TRBV7-6; abundance: -; j_gene: TRBJ1-2; d_gene: -; CDR3nt: TGTGCCAGCAGCGACAGGACAGCGGGGGATGGCTACACCTTC; CDR3aa: CASSDRTAGDGYTF
v_gene: TRBV23-1; abundance: once; j_gene: TRBJ2-2; d_gene: -; CDR3nt: TGCGCCAGCAGTCAATCGGGGAGTACCGGGGGGCTGTTTTTT; CDR3aa: CASSQSGSTGGLFF
v_gene: TRBV7-3; abundance: -; j_gene: TRBJ1-6; d_gene: TRBD1; CDR3nt: TGTGCCAGCAGCCCGGGACAGCGGAATTCACCCCTCCACTTT; CDR3aa: CASSPGQRNSPLHF
v_gene: TRBV6-5; abundance: few; j_gene: TRBJ1-1; d_gene: -; CDR3nt: TGTGCCAGTACATACCTCGAGAACACTGAAGCTTTCTTT; CDR3aa: CASTYLENTEAFF
v_gene: TRBV11-2; abundance: -; j_gene: TRBJ2-5; d_gene: TRBD2; CDR3nt: TGTGCCAGCAGCTTAGGAGGGACTAGCGGGGGGGCGGAGACCCAGTACTTC; CDR3aa: CASSLGGTSGGAETQYF
v_gene: TRBV29-1; abundance: -; j_gene: TRBJ1-4; d_gene: -; CDR3nt: TGCAGCGTTGAAGTATCGGATGAAAAACTGTTTTTT; CDR3aa: CSVEVSDEKLFF
v_gene: TRBV7-9; abundance: few; j_gene: TRBJ2-3; d_gene: -; CDR3nt: TGTGCCAGCAGCTTAGGCCGACTAGTGGCAGATACGCAGTATTTT; CDR3aa: CASSLGRLVADTQYF
v_gene: TRBV7-9; abundance: -; j_gene: TRBJ1-5; d_gene: -; CDR3nt: TGTGCCAGCAGCTTAGGGGGGCAGCCAAATCAGCCCCAGCATTTT; CDR3aa: CASSLGGQPNQPQHF
v_gene: TRBV10-3; abundance: -; j_gene: TRBJ2-7; d_gene: TRBD2; CDR3nt: TGTGCCATCAGTGAGACTAGCGGGGGCAACGAGCAGTACTTC; CDR3aa: CAISETSGGNEQYF
v_gene: TRBV7-9; abundance: -; j_gene: TRBJ2-4; d_gene: TRBD1; CDR3nt: TGTGCCAGCAGTTTTACCGGGACAGGGGGCGACATTCAGTACTTC; CDR3aa: CASSFTGTGGDIQYF
v_gene: TRBV11-3; abundance: -; j_gene: TRBJ2-2; d_gene: -; CDR3nt: TGTGCCAGCAGCTCGACTAGACCCGGGGAGCTGTTTTTT; CDR3aa: CASSSTRPGELFF
v_gene: TRBV11-2; abundance: -; j_gene: TRBJ1-1; d_gene: TRBD1; CDR3nt: TGTGCCAGCAGCTTAGCACAGGGGGGCACTGAAGCTTTCTTT; CDR3aa: CASSLAQGGTEAFF
v_gene: TRBV5-1; abundance: once; j_gene: TRBJ2-5; d_gene: -; CDR3nt: TGCGCCAGCAGCTTCGGTAGCCAAGAGACCCAGTACTTC; CDR3aa: CASSFGSQETQYF
v_gene: TRBV11-2; abundance: few; j_gene: TRBJ2-2; d_gene: -; CDR3nt: TGTGCCAGCAGCTTTACAGCGAACACCGGGGAGCTGTTTTTT; CDR3aa: CASSFTANTGELFF
v_gene: TRBV6-1; abundance: -; j_gene: TRBJ1-2; d_gene: -; CDR3nt: TGTGCCAGCAGTGGATGGCGAAGGGGGAACTATGGCTACACCTTC; CDR3aa: CASSGWRRGNYGYTF
v_gene: TRBV6-5; abundance: -; j_gene: TRBJ1-1; d_gene: -; CDR3nt: TGTGCCAGCAGTTACTCAGGGGAAACTGAAGCTTTCTTT; CDR3aa: CASSYSGETEAFF
v_gene: TRBV7-9; abundance: few; j_gene: TRBJ1-5; d_gene: -; CDR3nt: TGTGCCAGCAGCTCTATCTCGGGGCAGCCCCAGCATTTT; CDR3aa: CASSSISGQPQHF
v_gene: TRBV10-3; abundance: -; j_gene: TRBJ2-4; d_gene: -; CDR3nt: TGTGCCATCAGTGAGTCCAGGGCAGGGGTAGCCAAAAACATTCAGTACTTC; CDR3aa: CAISESRAGVAKNIQYF
v_gene: TRBV19; abundance: -; j_gene: TRBJ2-2; d_gene: -; CDR3nt: TGTGCCAGTAGTATAGATGAGGGGGGGGGCTACACCGGGGAGCTGTTTTTT; CDR3aa: CASSIDEGGGYTGELFF
v_gene: TRBV15; abundance: -; j_gene: TRBJ1-2; d_gene: -; CDR3nt: TGTGCCACCAGCAGAGTAAGCAGGGCCTATGGCTACACCTTC; CDR3aa: CATSRVSRAYGYTF
v_gene: TRBV6-1; abundance: once; j_gene: TRBJ1-2; d_gene: -; CDR3nt: TGTGCCAGCAGTGAAAGGGAGCGGGACTATGGCTACACCTTC; CDR3aa: CASSERERDYGYTF
v_gene: TRBV10-3; abundance: -; j_gene: TRBJ1-6; d_gene: TRBD1; CDR3nt: TGTGCCATCAGTGATCGTCTGACAGGGGATAATTCACCCCTCCACTTT; CDR3aa: CAISDRLTGDNSPLHF
v_gene: TRBV6-1; abundance: -; j_gene: TRBJ1-1; d_gene: TRBD1; CDR3nt: TGTGCCAGCAGTGCTCCCCGGACAGGTAGGACTGAAGCTTTCTTT; CDR3aa: CASSAPRTGRTEAFF
v_gene: TRBV7-2; abundance: -; j_gene: TRBJ2-7; d_gene: TRBD1; CDR3nt: TGTGCCAGCAGCCCCCACGGGACAGGGATTTCCTACGAGCAGTACTTC; CDR3aa: CASSPHGTGISYEQYF
v_gene: TRBV7-9; abundance: -; j_gene: TRBJ2-7; d_gene: -; CDR3nt: TGTGCCAGCAGCTTAGCAGGGCAGACGGGGTACGAGCAGTACTTC; CDR3aa: CASSLAGQTGYEQYF
v_gene: TRBV18; abundance: -; j_gene: TRBJ1-1; d_gene: TRBD1; CDR3nt: TGTGCCAGCTCACCTGACAGGGGGGAAGCTTTCTTT; CDR3aa: CASSPDRGEAFF
v_gene: TRBV7-3; abundance: -; j_gene: TRBJ2-1; d_gene: TRBD2; CDR3nt: TGTGCCAGCAGCTTAAGGCGGGGGGGGAACAATGAGCAGTTCTTC; CDR3aa: CASSLRRGGNNEQFF
v_gene: TRBV19; abundance: -; j_gene: TRBJ1-2; d_gene: TRBD1; CDR3nt: TGTGCCAGTAGTGCCCGGACAGGATATAACTATGGCTACACCTTC; CDR3aa: CASSARTGYNYGYTF
v_gene: TRBV5-1; abundance: -; j_gene: TRBJ2-3; d_gene: -; CDR3nt: TGCGCCAGCAGCTTGATCGGGGGGCCATCCGATACGCAGTATTTT; CDR3aa: CASSLIGGPSDTQYF
v_gene: TRBV14; abundance: -; j_gene: TRBJ1-2; d_gene: -; CDR3nt: TGTGCCAGCAGCCAAGGAGGGAAGTATGGCTACACCTTC; CDR3aa: CASSQGGKYGYTF
v_gene: TRBV7-9; abundance: -; j_gene: TRBJ2-5; d_gene: TRBD2; CDR3nt: TGTGCCAGCAGCAAGTCGACTAGCGGGGGGGCCGGTTTGAAAGAGACCCAGTACTTC; CDR3aa: CASSKSTSGGAGLKETQYF
v_gene: TRBV19; abundance: few; j_gene: TRBJ1-1; d_gene: -; CDR3nt: TGTGCCAGTGGACAAACTGGGGGCATGAACACTGAAGCTTTCTTT; CDR3aa: CASGQTGGMNTEAFF
v_gene: TRBV27; abundance: few; j_gene: TRBJ2-7; d_gene: TRBD2; CDR3nt: TGTGCCAGCAAAACGGGACTAGCGATGAGATCGAACGAGCAGTACTTC; CDR3aa: CASKTGLAMRSNEQYF